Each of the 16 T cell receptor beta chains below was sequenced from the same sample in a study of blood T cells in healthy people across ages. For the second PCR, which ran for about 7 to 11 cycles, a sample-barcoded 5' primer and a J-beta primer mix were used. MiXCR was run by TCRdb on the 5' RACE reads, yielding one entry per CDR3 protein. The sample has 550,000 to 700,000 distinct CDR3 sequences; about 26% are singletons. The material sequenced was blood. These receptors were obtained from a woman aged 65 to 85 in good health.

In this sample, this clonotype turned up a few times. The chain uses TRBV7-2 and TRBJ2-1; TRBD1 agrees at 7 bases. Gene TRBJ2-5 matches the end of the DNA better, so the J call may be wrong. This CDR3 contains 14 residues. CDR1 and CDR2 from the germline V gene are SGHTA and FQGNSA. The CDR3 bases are TGTGCCAGCAGCTTGACAGGGTTCCAAGAGACCCAGTACTTC. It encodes CASSLTGFQETQYF.

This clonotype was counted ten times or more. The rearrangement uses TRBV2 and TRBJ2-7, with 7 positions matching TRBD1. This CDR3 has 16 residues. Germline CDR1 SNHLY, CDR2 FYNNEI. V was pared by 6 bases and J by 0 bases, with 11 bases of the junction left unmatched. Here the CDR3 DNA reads TGTGCCAGCAGGCCCTTTGGTGGGGACAGCTCCTACGAGCAGTACTTC. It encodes CASRPFGGDSSYEQYF.

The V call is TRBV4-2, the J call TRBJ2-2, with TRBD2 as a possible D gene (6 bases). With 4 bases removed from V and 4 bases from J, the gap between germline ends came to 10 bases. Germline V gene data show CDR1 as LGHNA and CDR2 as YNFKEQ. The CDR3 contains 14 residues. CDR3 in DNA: TGTGCCAGCAGCCCGAGACTAGTCACCGGGGAGCTGTTTTTT. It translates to CASSPRLVTGELFF.

The CDR3 here is CAVQGANTGELFF. The CDR3 DNA is TGTGCCGTACAGGGGGCGAACACCGGGGAGCTGTTTTTT. The chain joins TRBV4-2 to TRBJ2-2, with 8 nucleotides matching TRBD1. The CDR3 consists of 13 residues. The trim removed 11 bases at V and 0 bases at J, leaving 2 bases unmatched. Germline CDR1 reads LGHNA; CDR2 reads YNFKEQ.

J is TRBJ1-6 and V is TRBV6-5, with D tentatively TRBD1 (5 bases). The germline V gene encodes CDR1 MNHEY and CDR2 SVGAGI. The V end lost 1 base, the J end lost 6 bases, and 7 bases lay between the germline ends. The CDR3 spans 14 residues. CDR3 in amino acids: CASSYWDLNSPLHF. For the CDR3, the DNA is TGTGCCAGCAGTTACTGGGACCTTAATTCACCCCTCCACTTT.

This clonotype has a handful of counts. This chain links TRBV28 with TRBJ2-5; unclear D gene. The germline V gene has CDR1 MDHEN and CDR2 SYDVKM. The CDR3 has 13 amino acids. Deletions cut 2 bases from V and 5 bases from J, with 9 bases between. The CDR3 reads CASSLLNPETQYF. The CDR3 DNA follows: TGTGCCAGCAGTTTACTAAACCCGGAGACCCAGTACTTC.

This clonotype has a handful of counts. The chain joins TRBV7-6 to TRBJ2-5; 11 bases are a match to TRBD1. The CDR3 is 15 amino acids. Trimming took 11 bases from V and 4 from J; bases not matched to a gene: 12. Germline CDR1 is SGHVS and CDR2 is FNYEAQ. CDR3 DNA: TGTGCCGGCTCGGTGTCGGGACAGGGGGGAGAGACCCAGTACTTC. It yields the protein CAGSVSGQGGETQYF. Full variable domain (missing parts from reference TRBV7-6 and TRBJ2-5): GAGVSQSPRYKVTKRGQDVALRCDPISGHVSLYWYRQALGQGPEFLTYFNYEAQQDKSGLPNDRFSAERPEGSISTLTIQRTEQRDSAMYRCAGSVSGQGGETQYFGPGTRLLVL.

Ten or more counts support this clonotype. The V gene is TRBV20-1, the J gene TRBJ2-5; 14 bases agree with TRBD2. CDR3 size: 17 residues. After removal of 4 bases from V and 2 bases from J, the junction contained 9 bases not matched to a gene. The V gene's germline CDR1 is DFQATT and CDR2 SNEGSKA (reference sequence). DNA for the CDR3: TGCAGTGCTAAAATACCGGGACTAGCGGGGGAACAAGAGACCCAGTACTTC. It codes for CSAKIPGLAGEQETQYF.

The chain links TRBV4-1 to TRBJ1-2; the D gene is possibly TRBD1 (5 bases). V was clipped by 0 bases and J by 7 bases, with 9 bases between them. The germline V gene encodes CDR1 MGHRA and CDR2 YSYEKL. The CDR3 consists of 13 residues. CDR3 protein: CASSQEGVAGYTF. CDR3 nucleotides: TGCGCCAGCAGCCAAGAGGGGGTCGCTGGCTACACCTTC.

The CDR3 coding sequence is TGTGCCAGCACTGGGAACCAGGGGGAAAAACTGTTTTTT. Its protein product is CASTGNQGEKLFF. The gene calls are TRBV2 and TRBJ1-4; D possibly corresponds to TRBD1 (6 bases). The germline V gene encodes CDR1 SNHLY and CDR2 FYNNEI. V lost 7 bases and J lost 8, with 14 bases in between. This CDR3 region has 13 residues.

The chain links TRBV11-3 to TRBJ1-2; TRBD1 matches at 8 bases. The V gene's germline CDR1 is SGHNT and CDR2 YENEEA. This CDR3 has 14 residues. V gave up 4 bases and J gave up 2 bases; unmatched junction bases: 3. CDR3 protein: CASSSDRENYGYTF. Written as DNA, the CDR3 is TGTGCCAGCAGCTCGGACAGGGAGAACTATGGCTACACCTTC.

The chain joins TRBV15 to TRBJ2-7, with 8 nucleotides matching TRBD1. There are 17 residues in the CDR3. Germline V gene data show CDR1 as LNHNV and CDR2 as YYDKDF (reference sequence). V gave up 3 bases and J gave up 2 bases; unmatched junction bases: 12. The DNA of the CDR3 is TGTGCCACCAGCAGGGAAACAGGGGGTTCGAGCGCCTACGAGCAGTACTTC. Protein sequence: CATSRETGGSSAYEQYF. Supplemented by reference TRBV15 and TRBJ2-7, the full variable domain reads DAMVIQNPRYQVTQFGKPVTLSCSQTLNHNVMYWYQQKSSQAPKLLFHYYDKDFNNEADTPDNFQSRRPNTSFCFLDIRSPGLGDTAMYLCATSRETGGSSAYEQYFGPGTRLTVT.

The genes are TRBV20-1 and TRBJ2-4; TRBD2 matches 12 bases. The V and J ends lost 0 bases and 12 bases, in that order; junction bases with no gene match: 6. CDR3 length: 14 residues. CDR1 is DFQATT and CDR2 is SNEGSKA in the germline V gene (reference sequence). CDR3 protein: CSARDLGLAGSQYF. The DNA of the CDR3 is TGCAGTGCTAGAGACCTCGGACTAGCGGGGAGTCAGTACTTC.

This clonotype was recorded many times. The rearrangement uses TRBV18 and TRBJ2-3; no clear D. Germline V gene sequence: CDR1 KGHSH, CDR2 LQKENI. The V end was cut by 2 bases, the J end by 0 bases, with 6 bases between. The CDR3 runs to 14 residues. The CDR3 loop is CASSPLGSTDTQYF. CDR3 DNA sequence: TGTGCCAGCTCACCATTGGGGAGCACAGATACGCAGTATTTT. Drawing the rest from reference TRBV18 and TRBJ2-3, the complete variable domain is NAGVMQNPRHLVRRRGQEARLRCSPMKGHSHVYWYRQLPEEGLKFMVYLQKENIIDESGMPKERFSAEFPKEGPSILRIQQVVRGDSAAYFCASSPLGSTDTQYFGPGTRLTVL.

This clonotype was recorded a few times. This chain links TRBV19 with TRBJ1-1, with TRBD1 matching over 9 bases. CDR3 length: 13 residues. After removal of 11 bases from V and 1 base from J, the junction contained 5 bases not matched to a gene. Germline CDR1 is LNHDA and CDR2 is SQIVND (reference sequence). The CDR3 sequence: CAGSQGANTEAFF. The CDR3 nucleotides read TGTGCCGGATCACAGGGGGCGAACACTGAAGCTTTCTTT.

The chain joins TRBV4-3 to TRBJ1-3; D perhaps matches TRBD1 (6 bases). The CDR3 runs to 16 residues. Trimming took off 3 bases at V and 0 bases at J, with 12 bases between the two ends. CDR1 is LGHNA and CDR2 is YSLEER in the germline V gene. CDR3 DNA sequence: TGCGCCAGCAGCCAGGCCTGGGACACCTCTGGAAACACCATATATTTT. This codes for CASSQAWDTSGNTIYF.